This T cell receptor beta chain was retrieved from a study of T cell repertoires in cytomegalovirus infection. TCRdb ran MiXCR on the reads and lists one entry per CDR3 protein. The sample has over 45,000 distinct CDR3 sequences; around a fifth are singletons. The sample holds many counts of this clonotype. Its antigen is as yet unknown. Trimming took off 5 bases at V and 6 bases at J, with 17 bases between the two ends. Germline CDR1 SGHTA, CDR2 FQGNSA. The CDR3 contains 15 residues. Source: CD8+ T cells from cultured PBMCs, taken from culture after CMV antigen stimulation. This TCR came from a human donor in good health (CMV status not recorded). Some clones in this sample may be carry-over from other donors' samples. V is TRBV7-2 and J is TRBJ1-5, with D unclear. CDR3 loop: CASSRWVGFGQPQHF. DNA for the CDR3: TGTGCCAGCAGCAGATGGGTAGGGTTCGGTCAGCCCCAGCATTTT. Full variable domain (outside the CDR3, taken from reference TRBV7-2 and TRBJ1-5): GAGVSQSPSNKVTEKGKDVELRCDPISGHTALYWYRQSLGQGLEFLIYFQGNSAPDKSGLPSDRFSAERTGGSVSTLTIQRTQQEDSAVYLCASSRWVGFGQPQHFGDGTRLSIL.